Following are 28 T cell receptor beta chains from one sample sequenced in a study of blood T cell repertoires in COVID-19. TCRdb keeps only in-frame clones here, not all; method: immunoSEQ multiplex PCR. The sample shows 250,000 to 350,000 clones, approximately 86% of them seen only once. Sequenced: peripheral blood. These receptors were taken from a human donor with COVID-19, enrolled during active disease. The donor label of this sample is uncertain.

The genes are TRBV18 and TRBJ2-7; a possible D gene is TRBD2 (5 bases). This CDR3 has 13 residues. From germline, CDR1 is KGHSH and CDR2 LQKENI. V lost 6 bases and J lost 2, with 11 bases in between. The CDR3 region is CASSRDGTYEQYF. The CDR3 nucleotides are TGTGCCAGCTCCCGAGACGGGACCTACGAGCAGTACTTC.

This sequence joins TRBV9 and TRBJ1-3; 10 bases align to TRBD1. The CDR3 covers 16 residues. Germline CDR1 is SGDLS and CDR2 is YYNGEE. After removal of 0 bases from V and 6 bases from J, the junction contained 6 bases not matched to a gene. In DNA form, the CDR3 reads TGTGCCAGCAGCGTAGCTACCGGGACAGGGGAAAACACCATATATTTT. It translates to CASSVATGTGENTIYF.

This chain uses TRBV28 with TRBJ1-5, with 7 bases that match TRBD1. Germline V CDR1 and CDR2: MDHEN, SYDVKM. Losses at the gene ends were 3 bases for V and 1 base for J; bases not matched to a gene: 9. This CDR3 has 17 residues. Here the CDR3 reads CASSFRQGGMSNQPQHF. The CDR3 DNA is TGTGCCAGCAGTTTCAGACAGGGAGGCATGAGCAATCAGCCCCAGCATTTT. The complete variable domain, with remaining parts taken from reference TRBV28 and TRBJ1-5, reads DVKVTQSSRYLVKRTGEKVFLECVQDMDHENMFWYRQDPGLGLRLIYFSYDVKMKEKGDIPEGYSVSREKKERFSLILESASTNQTSMYLCASSFRQGGMSNQPQHFGDGTRLSIL.

In DNA, the CDR3 is TGTGCCAGCAGTCGATCCGGGACAGGGGGTAATTCACCCCTCCACTTT. This sequence encodes CASSRSGTGGNSPLHF. V is TRBV6-6 and J is TRBJ1-6; 11 bases fit TRBD1. Germline V gene data show CDR1 as MNHNY and CDR2 as SVGAGI (reference sequence). V shed 5 bases and J 6 bases; nucleotides not matched to a gene: 6. The CDR3 covers 16 residues.

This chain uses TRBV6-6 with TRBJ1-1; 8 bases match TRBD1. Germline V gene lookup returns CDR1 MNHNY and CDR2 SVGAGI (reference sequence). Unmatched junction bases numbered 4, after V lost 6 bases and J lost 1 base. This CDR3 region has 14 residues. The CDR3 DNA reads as TGTGCCAGCAGATGGACAGGGTCGAACACTGAAGCTTTCTTT. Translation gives CASRWTGSNTEAFF.

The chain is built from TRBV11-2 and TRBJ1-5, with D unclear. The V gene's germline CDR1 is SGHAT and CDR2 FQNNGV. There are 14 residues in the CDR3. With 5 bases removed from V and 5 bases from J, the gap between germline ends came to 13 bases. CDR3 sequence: CASSLTGSDQPQHF. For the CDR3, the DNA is TGTGCCAGCAGCCTAACTGGGAGTGATCAGCCCCAGCATTTT.

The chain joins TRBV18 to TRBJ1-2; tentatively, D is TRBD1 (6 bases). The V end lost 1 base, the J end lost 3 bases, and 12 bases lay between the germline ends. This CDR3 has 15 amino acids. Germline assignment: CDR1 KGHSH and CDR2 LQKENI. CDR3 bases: TGTGCCAGCTCACCACGAGATTCAGGGGACTATGGCTACACCTTC. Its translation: CASSPRDSGDYGYTF.

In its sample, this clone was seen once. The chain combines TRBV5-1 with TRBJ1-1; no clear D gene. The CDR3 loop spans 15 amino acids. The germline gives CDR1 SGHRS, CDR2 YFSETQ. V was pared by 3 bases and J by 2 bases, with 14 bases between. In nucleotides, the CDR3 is TGCGCCAGCAGCTCAAAGACGGGGATCAACACTGAAGCTTTCTTT. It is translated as CASSSKTGINTEAFF.

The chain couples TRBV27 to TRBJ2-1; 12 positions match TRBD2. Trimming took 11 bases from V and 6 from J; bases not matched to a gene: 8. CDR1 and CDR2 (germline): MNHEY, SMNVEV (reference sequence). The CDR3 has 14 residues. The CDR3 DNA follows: TGTGCCTCCCGACTAGCGGGAGAACGCAATGAGCAGTTCTTC. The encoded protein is CASRLAGERNEQFF.

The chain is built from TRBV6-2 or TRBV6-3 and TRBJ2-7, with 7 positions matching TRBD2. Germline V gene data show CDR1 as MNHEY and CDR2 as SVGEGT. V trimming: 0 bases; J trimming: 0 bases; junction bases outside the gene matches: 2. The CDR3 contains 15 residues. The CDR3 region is CASSYSRTSSYEQYF. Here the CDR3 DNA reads TGTGCCAGCAGTTACTCTAGGACTAGCTCCTACGAGCAGTACTTC.

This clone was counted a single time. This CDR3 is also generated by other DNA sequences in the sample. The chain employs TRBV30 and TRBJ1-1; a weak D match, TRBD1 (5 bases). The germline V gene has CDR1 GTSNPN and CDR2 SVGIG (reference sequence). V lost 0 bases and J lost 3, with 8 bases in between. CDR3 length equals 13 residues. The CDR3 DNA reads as TGTGCCTGGAGTGTACTCAGGGACACTGAAGCTTTCTTT. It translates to CAWSVLRDTEAFF.

In nucleotides, the CDR3 is TGCGCCAGCAGCTCAGGAGGAGGAAACACCGGGGAGCTGTTTTTT. Translation: CASSSGGGNTGELFF. The chain is built from TRBV5-1 and TRBJ2-2; D is possibly TRBD2 (5 bases). The CDR3 is 15 amino acids. V was trimmed by 3 bases and J by 2 bases, leaving 11 bases between them. The germline V gene has CDR1 SGHRS and CDR2 YFSETQ.

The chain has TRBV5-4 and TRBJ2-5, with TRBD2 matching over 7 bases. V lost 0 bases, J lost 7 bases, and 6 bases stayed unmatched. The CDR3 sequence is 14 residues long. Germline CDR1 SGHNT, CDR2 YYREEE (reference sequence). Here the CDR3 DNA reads TGTGCCAGCAGCTTGGCGGCGGGAGAAGCGACCCAGTACTTC. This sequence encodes CASSLAAGEATQYF.

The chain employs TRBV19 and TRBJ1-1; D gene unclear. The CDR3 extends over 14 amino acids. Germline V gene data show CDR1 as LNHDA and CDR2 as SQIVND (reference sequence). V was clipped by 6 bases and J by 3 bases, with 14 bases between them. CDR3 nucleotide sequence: TGTGCCAGTAGGGGCGGGCCGGTGTACACTGAAGCTTTCTTT. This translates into CASRGGPVYTEAFF. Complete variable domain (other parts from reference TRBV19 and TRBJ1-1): DGGITQSPKYLFRKEGQNVTLSCEQNLNHDAMYWYRQDPGQGLRLIYYSQIVNDFQKGDIAEGYSVSREKKESFPLTVTSAQKNPTAFYLCASRGGPVYTEAFFGQGTRLTVV.

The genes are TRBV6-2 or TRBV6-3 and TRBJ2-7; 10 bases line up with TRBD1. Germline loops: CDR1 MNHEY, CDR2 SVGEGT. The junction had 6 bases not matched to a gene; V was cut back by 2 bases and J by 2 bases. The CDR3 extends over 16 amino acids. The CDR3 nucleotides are TGTGCCAGCAGTTACCAGCCGGGACAGGGGACCTACGAGCAGTACTTC. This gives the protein CASSYQPGQGTYEQYF.

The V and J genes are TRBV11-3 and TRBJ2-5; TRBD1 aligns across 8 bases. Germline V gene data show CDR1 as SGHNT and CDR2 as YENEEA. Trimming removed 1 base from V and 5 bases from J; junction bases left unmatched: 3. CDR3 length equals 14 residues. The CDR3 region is CASSLGQGRETQYF. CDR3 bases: TGTGCCAGCAGCTTAGGACAGGGGCGGGAGACCCAGTACTTC. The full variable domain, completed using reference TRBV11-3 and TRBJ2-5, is EAGVVQSPRYKIIEKKQPVAFWCNPISGHNTLYWYLQNLGQGPELLIRYENEEAVDDSQLPKDRFSAERLKGVDSTLKIQPAELGDSAVYLCASSLGQGRETQYFGPGTRLLVL.

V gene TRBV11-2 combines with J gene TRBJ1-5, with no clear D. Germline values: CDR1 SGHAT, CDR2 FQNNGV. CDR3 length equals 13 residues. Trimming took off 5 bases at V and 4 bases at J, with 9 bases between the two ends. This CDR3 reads CASSPSGNQPQHF. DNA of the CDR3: TGTGCCAGCAGCCCATCAGGTAATCAGCCCCAGCATTTT.

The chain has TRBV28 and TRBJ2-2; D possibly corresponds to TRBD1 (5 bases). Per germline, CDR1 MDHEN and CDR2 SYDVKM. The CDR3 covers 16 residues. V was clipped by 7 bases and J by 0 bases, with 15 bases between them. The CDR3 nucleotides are TGTGCCAGCACCCCCCGTGGGGCTACGAACACCGGGGAGCTGTTTTTT. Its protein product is CASTPRGATNTGELFF. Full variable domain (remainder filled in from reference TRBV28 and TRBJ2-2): DVKVTQSSRYLVKRTGEKVFLECVQDMDHENMFWYRQDPGLGLRLIYFSYDVKMKEKGDIPEGYSVSREKKERFSLILESASTNQTSMYLCASTPRGATNTGELFFGEGSRLTVL.

The CDR3 coding sequence is TGTGCCAGCAGCGTAACAGGACATAGCAATCAGCCCCAGCATTTT. Protein sequence: CASSVTGHSNQPQHF. V usage is TRBV9 and J usage is TRBJ1-5; the D gene is possibly TRBD1 (5 bases). V was shortened by 1 base and J by 0 bases, with 8 bases between the two germline ends. The CDR3 spans 15 residues. Germline V gene lookup returns CDR1 SGDLS and CDR2 YYNGEE. Combining the CDR3 with reference TRBV9 and TRBJ1-5 gives the whole variable domain DSGVTQTPKHLITATGQRVTLRCSPRSGDLSVYWYQQSLDQGLQFLIQYYNGEERAKGNILERFSAQQFPDLHSELNLSSLELGDSALYFCASSVTGHSNQPQHFGDGTRLSIL.

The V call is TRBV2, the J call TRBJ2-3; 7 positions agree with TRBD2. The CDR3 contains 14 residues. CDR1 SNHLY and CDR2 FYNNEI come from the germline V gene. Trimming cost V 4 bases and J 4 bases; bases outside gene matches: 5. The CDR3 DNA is TGTGCCAGCAGTGCAGGGAGGGCCGCAGATACGCAGTATTTT. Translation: CASSAGRAADTQYF. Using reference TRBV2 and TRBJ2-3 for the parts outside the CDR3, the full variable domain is EPEVTQTPSHQVTQMGQEVILRCVPISNHLYFYWYRQILGQKVEFLVSFYNNEISEKSEIFDDQFSVERPDGSNFTLKIRSTKLEDSAMYFCASSAGRAADTQYFGPGTRLTVL.

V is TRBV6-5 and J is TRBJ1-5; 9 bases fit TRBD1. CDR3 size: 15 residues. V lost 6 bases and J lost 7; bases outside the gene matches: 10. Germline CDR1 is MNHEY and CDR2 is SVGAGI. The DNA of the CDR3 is TGTGCCAGCAGCCAGGACAGGGGTGACGGGCAGCCCCAGCATTTT. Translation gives CASSQDRGDGQPQHF.

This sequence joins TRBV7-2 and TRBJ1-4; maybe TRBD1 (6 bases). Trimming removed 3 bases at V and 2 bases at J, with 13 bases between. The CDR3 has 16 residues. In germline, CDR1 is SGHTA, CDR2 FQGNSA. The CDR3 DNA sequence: TGTGCCAGCAGCTTTGGGGGAGGGGGGACTAATGAAAAACTGTTTTTT. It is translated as CASSFGGGGTNEKLFF.

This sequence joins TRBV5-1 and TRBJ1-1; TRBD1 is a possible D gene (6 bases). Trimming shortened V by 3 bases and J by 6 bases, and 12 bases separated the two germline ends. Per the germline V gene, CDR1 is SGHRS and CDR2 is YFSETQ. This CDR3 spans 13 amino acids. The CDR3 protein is CASSSIRGPEAFF. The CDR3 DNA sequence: TGCGCCAGCAGCTCAATCAGGGGTCCTGAAGCTTTCTTT.

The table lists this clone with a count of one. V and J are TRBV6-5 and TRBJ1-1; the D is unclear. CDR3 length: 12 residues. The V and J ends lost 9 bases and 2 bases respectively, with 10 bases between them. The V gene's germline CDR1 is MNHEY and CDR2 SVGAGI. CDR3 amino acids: CASREINTEAFF. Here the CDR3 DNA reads TGTGCCAGTAGGGAGATAAACACTGAAGCTTTCTTT.

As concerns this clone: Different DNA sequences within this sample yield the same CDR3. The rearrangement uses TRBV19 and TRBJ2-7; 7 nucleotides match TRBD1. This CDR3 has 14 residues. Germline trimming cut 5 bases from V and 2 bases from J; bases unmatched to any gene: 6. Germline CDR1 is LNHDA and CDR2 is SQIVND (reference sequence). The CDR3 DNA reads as TGTGCCAGTAGTCCTAGGACAGGAGCCTACGAGCAGTACTTC. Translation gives CASSPRTGAYEQYF.

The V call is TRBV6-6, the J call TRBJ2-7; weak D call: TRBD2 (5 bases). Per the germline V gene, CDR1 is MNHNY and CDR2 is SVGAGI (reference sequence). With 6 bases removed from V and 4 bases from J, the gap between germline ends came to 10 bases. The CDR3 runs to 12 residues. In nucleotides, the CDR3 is TGTGCCAGCAGGCCCGGCGGGTACGAGCAGTACTTC. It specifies CASRPGGYEQYF.

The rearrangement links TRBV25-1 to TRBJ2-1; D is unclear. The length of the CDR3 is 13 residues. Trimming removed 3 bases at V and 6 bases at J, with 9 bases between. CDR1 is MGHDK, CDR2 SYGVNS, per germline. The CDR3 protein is CASSDLDPNEQFF. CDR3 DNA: TGTGCCAGCAGTGACCTAGATCCCAATGAGCAGTTCTTC.

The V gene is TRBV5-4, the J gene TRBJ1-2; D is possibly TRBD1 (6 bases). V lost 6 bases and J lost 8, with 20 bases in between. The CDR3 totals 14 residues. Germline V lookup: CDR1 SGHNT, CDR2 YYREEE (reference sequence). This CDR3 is CASTTSGTRGGYTF. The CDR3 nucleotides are TGTGCCAGCACCACTTCAGGGACAAGAGGGGGCTACACCTTC.